The rows below give T cell receptor beta chains drawn from one sample of a study of shared clonotypes between healthy human individuals. Here immunoSEQ multiplex PCR was the method, and the copy in TCRdb shows in-frame clones only, minus some. The profile shows some 1,900,000 clones, approximately 94% of them singletons. Material for sequencing was naive CD8+ T cells sorted from blood. The receptors originated from a man aged 18 to 35 in good health. CDR3s include the opening cysteine and the closing phenylalanine or tryptophan. The order of the fields is V gene, D gene, J gene, clone size, CDR3 length, CDR3 protein, CDR3 DNA. D genes are given only for firm matches. For some rows the clone size is stated as once, few or many, or as a class when expanded; others skip it.

TRBV2,TRBD1,TRBJ2-1,.,14,CASSDLGTAIEQFF,TGTGCCAGCAGTGACCTTGGGACAGCTATAGAGCAGTTCTTC
TRBV9,.,TRBJ2-7,.,14,CASSVELVGYEQYF,TGTGCCAGCAGCGTAGAACTAGTGGGTTACGAGCAGTACTTC
TRBV13,.,TRBJ1-3,.,15,CASSLADRRRDTIYF,TGTGCCAGCAGCTTAGCGGACAGACGGAGAGACACCATATATTTT
TRBV5-1,.,TRBJ2-7,.,14,CASRKDRQTYEQYF,TGCGCCAGCAGGAAGGACAGACAAACCTACGAGCAGTACTTC
TRBV5-1,.,TRBJ2-7,few,13,CASSFGISYEQYF,TGCGCCAGCAGCTTCGGGATCTCCTACGAGCAGTACTTC
TRBV13,TRBD2,TRBJ2-1,.,16,CASSPQGLAGFNEQFF,TGTGCCAGCAGCCCCCAGGGACTAGCGGGATTCAATGAGCAGTTCTTC
TRBV5-1,.,TRBJ2-1,once,12,CASSLSYNEQFF,TGCGCCAGCAGCTTAAGTTACAATGAGCAGTTCTTC
TRBV29-1,.,TRBJ1-2,.,12,CSVEAQGHGYTF,TGCAGCGTTGAGGCCCAGGGACATGGCTACACCTTC
TRBV2,TRBD1,TRBJ2-1,.,15,CASKGTGTGVNEQFF,TGTGCCAGCAAGGGGACCGGGACAGGGGTGAATGAGCAGTTCTTC
TRBV6-1,.,TRBJ1-6,.,13,CASSEFETGALHF,TGTGCCAGCAGTGAATTCGAGACGGGCGCCCTCCACTTT
TRBV5-4,.,TRBJ1-2,.,14,CASSLSPAGYGYTF,TGTGCCAGCAGCTTGTCCCCCGCTGGCTATGGCTACACCTTC
TRBV5-1,.,TRBJ2-3,.,12,CASSFLEDTQYF,TGCGCCAGCAGCTTCTTAGAAGATACGCAGTATTTT
TRBV6-5,.,TRBJ1-2,.,14,CASSYSGANYGYTF,TGTGCCAGCAGTTACTCGGGGGCAAACTATGGCTACACCTTC
TRBV28,.,TRBJ2-5,once,13,CASSFLGAETQYF,TGTGCCAGCAGTTTTCTGGGTGCAGAGACCCAGTACTTC
TRBV6-4,.,TRBJ1-2,.,16,CASSDRVGSRNYGYTF,TGTGCCAGCAGTGACAGGGTAGGGAGCCGGAACTATGGCTACACCTTC
TRBV11-2,.,TRBJ2-7,.,15,CASSLAGLSAYEQYF,TGTGCCAGCAGCCTTGCGGGACTCAGTGCCTACGAGCAGTACTTC
TRBV9,.,TRBJ1-2,.,20,CASSDTKGGVREDPNYGYTF,TGTGCCAGCAGCGATACGAAGGGCGGGGTTAGGGAAGACCCTAACTATGGCTACACCTTC
TRBV5-4,TRBD1,TRBJ2-7,.,12,CASSAGGYEQYF,TGTGCCAGCAGTGCAGGGGGCTACGAGCAGTACTTC
TRBV6-1,TRBD1,TRBJ1-5,.,18,CASSEMSPWDRTYQPQHF,TGTGCCAGCAGTGAAATGTCACCTTGGGACAGGACGTATCAGCCCCAGCATTTT
TRBV4-1,.,TRBJ2-7,.,13,CASSQGRYYEQYF,TGCGCCAGCAGCCAGGGACGGTACTACGAGCAGTACTTC
TRBV9,TRBD1,TRBJ2-5,.,15,CASSPWDRAQETQYF,TGTGCCAGCAGCCCTTGGGACAGGGCCCAAGAGACCCAGTACTTC
TRBV6-5,.,TRBJ2-1,.,13,CASSYFQNNEQFF,TGTGCCAGCAGTTACTTTCAGAACAATGAGCAGTTCTTC
TRBV9,TRBD1,TRBJ2-7,.,15,CASSVAGTESDEQYF,TGTGCCAGCAGCGTAGCGGGGACAGAGTCTGACGAGCAGTACTTC
TRBV7-3,.,TRBJ1-5,few,14,CASSPGLGDQPQHF,TGTGCCAGCAGCCCGGGCCTAGGGGATCAGCCCCAGCATTTT
TRBV5-6,TRBD2,TRBJ2-7,.,16,CASSSFPSGTPYEQYF,TGTGCCAGCAGCTCCTTCCCTAGCGGGACCCCCTACGAGCAGTACTTC
TRBV6-1,TRBD2,TRBJ2-5,.,15,CAILAGAIGQETQYF,TGTGCCATACTAGCGGGGGCCATCGGCCAAGAGACCCAGTACTTC
TRBV11-2,TRBD2,TRBJ2-3,once,16,CASSLGSGGFTDTQYF,TGTGCCAGCAGCTTAGGTAGCGGGGGATTCACAGATACGCAGTATTTT
TRBV5-1,.,TRBJ1-1,.,13,CASSAGSGTEAFF,TGCGCCAGCAGCGCAGGGTCCGGCACTGAAGCTTTCTTT
TRBV15,.,TRBJ2-7,once,20,CATSETSEGTAQRELNEQYF,TGTGCCACCAGCGAAACTAGTGAAGGGACAGCCCAGCGGGAGTTGAACGAGCAGTACTTC
TRBV10-1,.,TRBJ2-2,few,13,CASSESRNIELFF,TGCGCCAGCAGTGAGTCGAGGAATATCGAGCTGTTTTTT
TRBV23-1,.,TRBJ1-5,.,15,CASSPVLSDGQPQHF,TGCGCCAGCAGTCCGGTCCTAAGCGACGGTCAGCCCCAGCATTTT
TRBV6-5,TRBD1,TRBJ1-4,.,14,CASSYSGQVDKLFF,TGTGCCAGCAGTTACTCCGGACAGGTGGATAAACTGTTTTTT
TRBV4-1,TRBD2,TRBJ2-7,.,15,CASSPLAGGRNEQYF,TGCGCCAGCAGCCCCCTAGCGGGGGGGCGGAACGAGCAGTACTTC
TRBV11-2,TRBD1,TRBJ1-4,.,18,CASSPSGTGETNDEKLFF,TGTGCCAGCAGCCCGTCCGGGACAGGGGAAACCAACGATGAAAAACTGTTTTTT
TRBV6-5,.,TRBJ1-1,.,13,CASSYGERAEAFF,TGTGCCAGCAGTTACGGCGAGAGGGCTGAAGCTTTCTTT
TRBV20-1,.,TRBJ2-7,.,11,CSAKFVDEQYF,TGCAGTGCTAAGTTCGTCGACGAGCAGTACTTC
TRBV29-1,.,TRBJ2-1,.,14,CSAEGKSSYNEQFF,TGCAGCGCCGAGGGTAAGAGCTCCTACAATGAGCAGTTCTTC
TRBV4-3,.,TRBJ1-4,.,16,CASSANLPGQGEKLFF,TGCGCCAGCAGCGCGAATCTTCCGGGACAAGGGGAAAAACTGTTTTTT
TRBV6-5,.,TRBJ2-3,.,10,CASGIDTQYF,TGTGCCAGCGGAATAGATACGCAGTATTTT
TRBV19,.,TRBJ2-1,.,13,CASSLRLVGEQFF,TGTGCCAGTAGTCTGAGACTAGTCGGTGAGCAGTTCTTC
TRBV6-6,.,TRBJ2-5,.,13,CASSYPGEETQYF,TGTGCCAGCAGTTACCCAGGGGAAGAGACCCAGTACTTC
TRBV7-9,.,TRBJ1-2,.,15,CASSSNSGTNYGYTF,TGTGCCAGCAGCTCAAACTCCGGGACTAACTATGGCTACACCTTC
TRBV2,.,TRBJ2-7,once,12,CASTEGVTEQYF,TGTGCCAGCACCGAGGGGGTGACCGAGCAGTACTTC
TRBV13,TRBD2,TRBJ2-1,.,16,CASSLGPGTNYNEQFF,TGTGCCAGCAGCTTGGGGCCGGGGACTAACTACAATGAGCAGTTCTTC
TRBV5-4,TRBD2,TRBJ2-1,.,18,CASSLDVEREGLYNEQFF,TGTGCCAGCAGCTTGGATGTTGAACGGGAGGGCCTCTACAATGAGCAGTTCTTC
TRBV4-3,TRBD2,TRBJ2-1,.,16,CASSQDLGLAGVGKFF,TGCGCCAGCAGCCAAGATCTGGGACTAGCGGGAGTTGGGAAGTTCTTC
TRBV13,.,TRBJ2-1,.,11,CASSQADEQFF,TGTGCCAGCAGCCAAGCGGATGAGCAGTTCTTC
TRBV4-1,.,TRBJ2-7,.,19,CASSQEETGHHQGSYEQYF,TGCGCCAGCAGCCAAGAAGAGACCGGACATCACCAAGGGAGCTACGAGCAGTACTTC
TRBV29-1,.,TRBJ2-2,.,13,CSAEPQGTGELFF,TGCAGCGCCGAACCCCAGGGCACCGGGGAGCTGTTTTTT
TRBV6-1,.,TRBJ2-7,.,13,CASSVTDSYEQYF,TGTGCCAGCAGTGTCACAGATTCCTACGAGCAGTACTTC
TRBV25-1,TRBD1,TRBJ2-7,.,14,CASSDRDRVGEQYF,TGTGCCAGCAGTGACCGGGACAGGGTGGGCGAGCAGTACTTC
TRBV28,.,TRBJ1-1,.,14,CASSLRGGNPEAFF,TGTGCCAGCAGTTTAAGGGGGGGGAACCCTGAAGCTTTCTTT
TRBV4-1,.,TRBJ2-1,.,18,CASSQGKASRDGRLGQFF,TGCGCCAGCAGCCAAGGGAAAGCTTCCCGGGACGGCCGCTTGGGGCAGTTCTTC
TRBV27,.,TRBJ1-2,.,14,CASSLDRTLYGYTF,TGTGCCAGCAGTTTAGACAGAACCCTCTATGGCTACACCTTC
TRBV4-3,TRBD2,TRBJ2-2,.,17,CASSPGPGGSFDGELFF,TGCGCCAGCAGCCCAGGGCCGGGCGGGAGTTTTGACGGGGAGCTGTTTTTT
TRBV7-9,.,TRBJ2-7,.,12,CASSLGVPEQYF,TGTGCCAGCAGCTTAGGGGTCCCCGAGCAGTACTTC
TRBV27,.,TRBJ2-7,.,15,CASSLRGKGSYEQYF,TGTGCCAGCAGTTTAAGGGGGAAGGGTTCCTACGAGCAGTACTTC
TRBV5-4,TRBD2,TRBJ2-7,.,14,CASSLPSGDNEQYF,TGTGCCAGCAGCTTACCTAGCGGGGACAACGAGCAGTACTTC
TRBV30,.,TRBJ2-1,.,12,CAWSPNYNEQFF,TGTGCCTGGAGCCCGAACTACAATGAGCAGTTCTTC
TRBV7-9,TRBD2,TRBJ2-5,once,16,CASSLLGTSGQETQYF,TGTGCCAGCAGCCTCCTAGGGACTAGCGGCCAAGAGACCCAGTACTTC